These 7 T cell receptor beta chains came from one sample sequenced in a study of blood T cells in healthy people across ages. Next came a second PCR, run for about 7 to 12 cycles, which used a sample-barcoded 5' primer along with a J-beta primer mix. Using its own MiXCR run on the 5' RACE reads, TCRdb lists one record per CDR3 protein. Here the sample spans some 1.5 million distinct CDR3 sequences, around 40% being singletons. What was sequenced was blood. The receptors were gathered from a young woman in good health.

This clonotype was counted between two and nine times. CDR3 sequence reads: CASSFATVSSYNEQFF. For the CDR3, the DNA is TGTGCCAGCAGCTTTGCTACAGTGAGCTCCTACAATGAGCAGTTCTTC. The V call is TRBV27, the J call TRBJ2-1, with D unclear. V was cut by 6 bases and J by 0 bases, with 15 bases left in between. The CDR3 loop spans 16 amino acids. From germline, CDR1 is MNHEY and CDR2 SMNVEV (reference sequence).

J is TRBJ1-6 and V is TRBV4-2; no clear D. In germline, CDR1 is LGHNA, CDR2 YNFKEQ. V was cut by 0 bases and J by 8 bases, with 5 bases left in between. This CDR3 is built from 13 residues. The CDR3 protein is CASSQDTHSPLHF. The CDR3 nucleotides read TGTGCCAGCAGCCAAGATACGCATTCACCCCTCCACTTT.

In regard to this clonotype: The junction differs from germline at one of its ends, possibly a read error. The chain recombines TRBV20-1 with TRBJ2-1; D remains ambiguous. Per germline, CDR1 DFQATT and CDR2 SNEGSKA (reference sequence). The CDR3 totals 14 residues. The CDR3 DNA reads as TGCAGTGCCTCCACGGCGAGTACCTACAATGAGCAATACTTC. Translating it yields CSASTASTYNEQYF.

The table lists this clonotype with a few counts. The genes are TRBV20-1 and TRBJ2-7; tentatively, D is TRBD2 (5 bases). The J call is in doubt because the DNA end fits TRBJ2-4 better. CDR1 and CDR2 from the germline V gene are DFQATT and SNEGSKA (reference sequence). The CDR3 spans 12 residues. This CDR3 reads CSAPDWLNIQYF. In DNA form, the CDR3 reads TGCAGTGCCCCGGACTGGCTAAACATTCAGTACTTC.

This clonotype was observed many times. This chain uses TRBV7-2 with TRBJ2-1, with a tentative D call TRBD1 (6 bases). V shed 1 base and J shed 0 bases, with 10 bases lying between them. The CDR3 is 16 amino acids. Germline-derived CDR1 and CDR2 are SGHTA and FQGNSA. In nucleotides, the CDR3 is TGTGCCAGCAGCTTAGTGGGCAGGGGCTCCTACAATGAGCAGTTCTTC. Its protein product is CASSLVGRGSYNEQFF.

This chain joins TRBV28 and TRBJ2-7; D is unresolved. Per germline, CDR1 MDHEN and CDR2 SYDVKM. Trimming shortened V by 5 bases and J by 6 bases, and 20 bases separated the two germline ends. The CDR3 contains 15 residues. This CDR3 reads CASSPRLRLGCEQYF. The CDR3 DNA follows: TGTGCCAGCAGTCCCAGACTCCGATTAGGCTGCGAGCAGTACTTC.

The chain has TRBV29-1 and TRBJ2-3; D may be TRBD2 (6 bases). V shed 6 bases and J shed 1 base, with 14 bases lying between them. CDR3 length: 14 residues. CDR1 SQVTM and CDR2 ANQGSEA come from the germline V gene. CDR3 nucleotides: TGCAGCGTGACGGCGGGGTTGGGCACAGATACGCAGTATTTT. Protein sequence: CSVTAGLGTDTQYF.